This T cell receptor (beta chain) was captured by sequencing in a study of blood T cell repertoires in COVID-19. About the study: Samples representing acute and convalescent COVID-19 were sourced from the United States, Italy and Spain. The analysed material was cDNA or gDNA that came from T cells, B-cell-depleted T cells, or PBMCs.

Original handling: Amplification from reference gene primers served as the basis for estimated nucleated cell counts. Assay: immunoSEQ multiplex PCR; the TCRdb copy retains only in-frame clones and omits some. V and J calls and clone size follow that table, whereas D and trimming were derived from the DNA. The sample contains 55,000 to 80,000 clones, approximately 92% of which appear only once. Germline lookup yields CDR1 LNHDA and CDR2 SQIVND (reference sequence). This CDR3 contains 13 residues. Between the trimmed V and J ends, which lost 5 bases and 8 bases, there was a span of 15 bases. The chain combines TRBV19 with TRBJ1-2, with D possibly matching TRBD1 (5 bases). The sequencing sample was made of peripheral blood. The sequence was obtained from a man aged 50 or older with acute or convalescent COVID-19. The CDR3 bases are TGTGCCAGTAGTTACCAGGGCCAGGGCGGCTACACCTTC. It codes for CASSYQGQGGYTF.